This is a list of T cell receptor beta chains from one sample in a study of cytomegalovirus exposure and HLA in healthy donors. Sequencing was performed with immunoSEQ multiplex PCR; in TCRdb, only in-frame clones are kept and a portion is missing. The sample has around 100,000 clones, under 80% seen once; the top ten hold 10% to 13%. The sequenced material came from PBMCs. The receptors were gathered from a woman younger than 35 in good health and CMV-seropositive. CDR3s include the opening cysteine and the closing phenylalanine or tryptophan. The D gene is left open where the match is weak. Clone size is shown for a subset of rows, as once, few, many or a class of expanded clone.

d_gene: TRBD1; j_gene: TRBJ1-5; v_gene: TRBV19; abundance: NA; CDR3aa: CASRDTGGGQPQHF; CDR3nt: TGTGCCAGTAGGGATACAGGGGGCGGTCAGCCCCAGCATTTT
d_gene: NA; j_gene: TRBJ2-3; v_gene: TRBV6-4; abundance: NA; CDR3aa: CASRETGHHTDTQYF; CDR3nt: TGTGCCAGCAGAGAAACGGGACATCACACAGATACGCAGTATTTT
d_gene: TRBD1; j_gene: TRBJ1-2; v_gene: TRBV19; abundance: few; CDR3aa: CASSIDPGGYGYTF; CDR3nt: TGTGCCAGTAGTATAGATCCAGGGGGCTATGGCTACACCTTC
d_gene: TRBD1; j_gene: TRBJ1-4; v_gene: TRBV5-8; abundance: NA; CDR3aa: CASSFGTAGEKLFF; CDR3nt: TGTGCCAGCAGCTTTGGGACAGCGGGTGAAAAACTGTTTTTT
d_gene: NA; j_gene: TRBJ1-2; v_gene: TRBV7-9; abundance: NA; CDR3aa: CASSSRSPAGGTVSGYTF; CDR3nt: TGTGCCAGCAGCTCCAGGTCCCCCGCGGGGGGTACAGTAAGTGGCTACACCTTC
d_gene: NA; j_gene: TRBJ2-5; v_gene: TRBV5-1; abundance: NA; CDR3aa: CASSLSYQETQYF; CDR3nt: TGCGCCAGCAGCTTGTCGTACCAAGAGACCCAGTACTTC
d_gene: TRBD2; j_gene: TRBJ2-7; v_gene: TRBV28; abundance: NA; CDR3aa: CASRRRSRLAGYEQYF; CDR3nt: TGTGCCAGCAGACGCCGTTCGAGGCTAGCGGGCTACGAGCAGTACTTC
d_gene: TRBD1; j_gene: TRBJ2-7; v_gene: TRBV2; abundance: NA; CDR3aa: CASRVLGQGSEQYF; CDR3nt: TGTGCCAGCAGGGTCCTAGGACAGGGGTCCGAGCAGTACTTC
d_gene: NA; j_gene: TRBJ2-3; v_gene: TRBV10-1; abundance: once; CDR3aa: CASSRNRVVDTQYF; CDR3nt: TGCGCCAGCAGCCGGAACAGGGTTGTAGATACGCAGTATTTT
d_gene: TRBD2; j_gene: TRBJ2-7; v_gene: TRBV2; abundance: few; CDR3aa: CAPGGLAVFYEQYF; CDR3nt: TGTGCCCCGGGGGGACTAGCGGTTTTCTATGAGCAGTACTTC
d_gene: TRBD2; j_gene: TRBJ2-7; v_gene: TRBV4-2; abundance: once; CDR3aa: CASSPPAGGEQYF; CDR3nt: TGTGCCAGCAGCCCCCCCGCGGGGGGCGAGCAGTACTTC
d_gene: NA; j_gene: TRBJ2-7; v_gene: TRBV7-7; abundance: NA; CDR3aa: CASSLSAGYEQYF; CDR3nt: TGTGCTAGCAGCTTATCCGCCGGTTACGAGCAGTACTTC
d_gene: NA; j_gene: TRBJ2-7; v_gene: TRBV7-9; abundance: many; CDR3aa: CASSSSIGFGEQYF; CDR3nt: TGTGCCAGCAGCTCTAGTATCGGCTTCGGCGAGCAGTACTTC
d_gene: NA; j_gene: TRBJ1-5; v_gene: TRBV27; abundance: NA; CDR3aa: CASSLRLQRQPQHF; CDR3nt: TGTGCCAGCAGTTTACGACTACAGCGTCAGCCCCAGCATTTT
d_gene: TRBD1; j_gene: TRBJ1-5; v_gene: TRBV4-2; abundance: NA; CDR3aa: CASSQEGGTGGGVYSNQPQHF; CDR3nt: TGTGCCAGCAGCCAAGAGGGGGGGACAGGGGGCGGGGTATATAGCAATCAGCCCCAGCATTTT
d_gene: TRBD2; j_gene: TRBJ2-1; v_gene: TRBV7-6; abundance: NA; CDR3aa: CASSSGTTFNEQFF; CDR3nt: TGTGCCAGCAGCTCCGGGACTACTTTTAATGAGCAGTTCTTC
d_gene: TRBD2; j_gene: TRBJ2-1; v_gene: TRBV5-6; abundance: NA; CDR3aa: CASSFGLAGPSYNEQFF; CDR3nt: TGTGCCAGCAGCTTCGGACTAGCGGGGCCCTCCTACAATGAGCAGTTCTTC
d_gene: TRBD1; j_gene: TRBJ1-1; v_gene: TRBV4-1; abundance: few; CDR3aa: CASTPGQGEGSTEAFF; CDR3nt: TGCGCCAGCACCCCGGGACAGGGGGAGGGTAGCACTGAAGCTTTCTTT
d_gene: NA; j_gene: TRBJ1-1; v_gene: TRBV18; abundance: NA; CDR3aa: CASSPQLQGNTEAFF; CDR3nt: TGTGCCAGCTCACCACAATTACAGGGGAACACTGAAGCTTTCTTT
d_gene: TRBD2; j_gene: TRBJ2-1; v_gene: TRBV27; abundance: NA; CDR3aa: CASSLVASGRVPGEQFF; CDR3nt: TGTGCCAGCAGTTTAGTCGCTAGCGGGAGGGTTCCGGGTGAGCAGTTCTTC
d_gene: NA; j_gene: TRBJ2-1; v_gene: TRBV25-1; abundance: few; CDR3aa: CASSVGTNEQFF; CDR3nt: TGTGCCAGCAGTGTGGGCACCAATGAGCAGTTCTTC
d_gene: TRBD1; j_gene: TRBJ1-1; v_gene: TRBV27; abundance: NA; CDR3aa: CASSYSGTVQEAFF; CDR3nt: TGTGCCAGCAGTTATTCCGGGACAGTGCAAGAAGCTTTCTTT
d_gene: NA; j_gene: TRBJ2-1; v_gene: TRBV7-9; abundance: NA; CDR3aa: CASNMRNEQFF; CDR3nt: TGTGCCAGCAACATGAGGAATGAGCAGTTCTTC
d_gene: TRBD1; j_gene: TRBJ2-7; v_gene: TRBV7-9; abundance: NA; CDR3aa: CASSTYRGQANSYEQYF; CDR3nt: TGTGCCAGCAGCACCTACCGAGGACAGGCAAACTCCTACGAGCAGTACTTC
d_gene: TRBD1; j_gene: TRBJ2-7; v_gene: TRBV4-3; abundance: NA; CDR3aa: CASSQDRGPYEQYF; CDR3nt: TGCGCCAGCAGCCAGGACAGGGGGCCGTACGAGCAGTACTTC
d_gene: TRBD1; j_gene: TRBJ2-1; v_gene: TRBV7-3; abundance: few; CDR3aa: CASSATGTHNEQFF; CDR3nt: TGTGCCAGCAGTGCGACAGGGACCCACAATGAGCAGTTCTTC
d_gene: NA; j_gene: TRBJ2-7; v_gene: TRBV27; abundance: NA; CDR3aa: CASSLNSATFGEQYF; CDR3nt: TGTGCCAGCAGTTTAAATTCGGCCACCTTCGGGGAGCAGTACTTC
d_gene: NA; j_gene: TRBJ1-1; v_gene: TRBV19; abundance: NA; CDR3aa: CASSMGDGVRSTEAFF; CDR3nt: TGTGCCAGTAGTATGGGAGACGGGGTGCGGAGCACTGAAGCTTTCTTT
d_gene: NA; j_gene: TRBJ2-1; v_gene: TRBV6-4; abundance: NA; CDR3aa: CASSEGGHNEQFF; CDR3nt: TGTGCCAGCAGTGAAGGGGGTCATAATGAGCAGTTCTTC
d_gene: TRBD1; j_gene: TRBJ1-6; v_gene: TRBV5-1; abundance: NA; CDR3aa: CASSSFTEGAVLGNSPLHF; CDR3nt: TGCGCCAGCAGTTCCTTCACTGAGGGGGCAGTACTGGGGAATTCACCCCTCCACTTT
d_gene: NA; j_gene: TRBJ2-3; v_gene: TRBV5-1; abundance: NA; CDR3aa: CASSWGRSDTQYF; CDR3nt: TGCGCCAGCAGCTGGGGCCGCTCAGATACGCAGTATTTT
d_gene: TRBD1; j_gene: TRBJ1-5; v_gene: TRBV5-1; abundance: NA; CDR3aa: CASGPGTGDQPQHF; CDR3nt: TGCGCCAGCGGTCCCGGGACAGGGGATCAGCCCCAGCATTTT